The TCR beta chain described here comes from a study of CD8+ T cells in alopecia areata. Study-wide background: Those treated were given oral tofacitinib at 5 to 10 mg twice daily.

This clone has only a few counts. CDR3 length: 14 amino acids. Germline V CDR1 and CDR2: ENHRY, SYGVKD. Trimming cost V 10 bases and J 0 bases; bases outside gene matches: 3. Stated treatment: oral pan-JAK inhibitor, 5-10 mg twice daily. Specimens obtained from alopecia areata patients comprised lesional scalp punch biopsies and peripheral blood. PBMCs provided sorted CD4+ and CD8+ T cells. RNA, once extracted, was reverse transcribed into cDNA for use as the sequencing template. Produced via immunoSEQ multiplex PCR; TCRdb's table is partial and in-frame only. Among about 110,000 clones listed, 45% to 65% were seen once.

The rearrangement links TRBV10-3 to TRBJ2-6; TRBD1 matches 7 bases. This sample comprised CD4+ T cells sorted from blood, obtained at week 24, from a patient treated with tofacitinib. The clonotype comes from a human donor with alopecia areata. This chain's CDR3 is CATGGPSGANVLTF. CDR3 coding DNA: TGTGCCACAGGGGGTCCCTCTGGGGCCAACGTCCTGACTTTC.